This is a list of T cell receptor beta chains from one sample in a study of cytomegalovirus exposure and HLA in healthy donors. Profiling relied on immunoSEQ multiplex PCR, and the TCRdb table lists in-frame clones only, not all of them. The table records about 120,000 clones, about 78% of them present only once. The sequencing input was PBMCs. Receptors originate from a woman in her 40s in good health and CMV-seropositive. CDR3s include the opening cysteine and the closing phenylalanine or tryptophan. The D gene is left open where the match is weak. Size values are once, few and many counts, or a class for expanded clones, and some rows have none.

cdr3_aa cdr3_nt d_call v_call clone_size j_call
CASSLQGAYTEAFF TGTGCCAGCAGCTTGCAGGGGGCCTACACTGAAGCTTTCTTT TRBD1 TRBV7-9 NA TRBJ1-1
CASSTQGGTEAFF TGTGCCAGTAGTACGCAGGGAGGCACTGAAGCTTTCTTT NA TRBV19 NA TRBJ1-1
CASTRSSYEQYF TGTGCCAGTACAAGGAGCTCCTACGAGCAGTACTTC NA TRBV2 NA TRBJ2-7
CASSMGQNYGYTF TGCGCCAGCAGCATGGGACAGAACTATGGCTACACCTTC TRBD1 TRBV5-1 NA TRBJ1-2
CASSRRFGAGTQRNEQFF TGTGCCAGCAGCCGACGCTTCGGAGCGGGCACACAAAGAAATGAGCAGTTCTTC NA TRBV11-2 NA TRBJ2-1
CASSSTQGLLYEQYF TGTGCCAGCAGCTCTACCCAGGGACTCCTGTACGAGCAGTACTTC NA TRBV7-6 NA TRBJ2-7
CSAGHYNTEAFF TGCAGCGCGGGACATTATAACACTGAAGCTTTCTTT NA TRBV29-1 NA TRBJ1-1
CASSEEWLGNQPQHF TGTGCCAGCAGTGAAGAGTGGCTGGGCAATCAGCCCCAGCATTTT NA TRBV2 NA TRBJ1-5
CASSLGSAGLGTEAFF TGTGCCAGCAGCTTAGGTAGCGCGGGCCTGGGCACTGAAGCTTTCTTT NA TRBV7-9 NA TRBJ1-1
CASSLNRYIQETQYF TGTGCCAGCAGCTTGAACCGCTATATTCAAGAGACCCAGTACTTC NA TRBV5-4 few TRBJ2-5
CASSPHRTNQPQHF TGTGCCAGCAGCCCCCACAGAACTAATCAGCCCCAGCATTTT NA TRBV6-5 few TRBJ1-5
CASSVRSGELFF TGTGCCAGCAGTGTGAGGTCCGGGGAGCTGTTTTTT NA TRBV2 NA TRBJ2-2
CASSDYRGIYGYTF TGTGCCAGCAGCGACTACAGGGGGATCTATGGCTACACCTTC TRBD1 TRBV5-4 few TRBJ1-2
CASSSRDRGQSKYF TGTGCCAGCAGCTCCCGGGACAGGGGGCAGAGTAAGTACTTC TRBD1 TRBV9 NA TRBJ2-7
CASSQGGTVLNYGYTF TGCGCCAGCAGCCAAGGGGGGACAGTTCTTAACTATGGCTACACCTTC TRBD1 TRBV4-1 NA TRBJ1-2
CASSPTGQGNQPQHF TGTGCCAGCAGCCCCACTGGCCAGGGGAACCAGCCCCAGCATTTT NA TRBV5-6 few TRBJ1-5
CASSLATDRGPIVLTPYEQYF TGCGCCAGCAGCCTCGCTACCGACAGGGGGCCGATAGTTCTCACACCCTACGAGCAGTACTTC TRBD1 TRBV5-1 NA TRBJ2-7
CASQQGAGNEKLFF TGTGCCAGTCAACAGGGGGCGGGTAATGAAAAACTGTTTTTT TRBD1 TRBV19 NA TRBJ1-4
CASSLGGQASSYNEQFF TGTGCCAGCAGCTTAGGTGGACAGGCGAGCTCCTACAATGAGCAGTTCTTC TRBD1 TRBV7-8 NA TRBJ2-1
CASDRGWNQPQHF TGTGCCAGCGACAGGGGATGGAATCAGCCCCAGCATTTT TRBD1 TRBV7-8 few TRBJ1-5
CASSFDRIQETQYF TGTGCCAGCAGCTTTGACAGGATCCAAGAGACCCAGTACTTC NA TRBV7-9 NA TRBJ2-5
CASSAHPSSGNTIYF TGTGCCAGCAGCGCCCACCCGAGCTCTGGAAACACCATATATTTT NA TRBV7-9 NA TRBJ1-3
CATWPQTNTGELFF TGTGCCACCTGGCCCCAGACGAACACCGGGGAGCTGTTTTTT NA TRBV10-3 NA TRBJ2-2
CAWSWGRSNSPLHF TGTGCCTGGAGCTGGGGCAGGTCAAATTCACCCCTCCACTTT NA TRBV30 NA TRBJ1-6
CASSQSVSAGVGTDTQYF TGCGCCAGCAGCCAATCCGTCTCAGCGGGGGTTGGCACAGATACGCAGTATTTT TRBD2 TRBV4-1 few TRBJ2-3
CASSPTGKSYGYTF TGTGCCAGCAGTCCGACAGGGAAATCCTATGGCTACACCTTC TRBD1 TRBV27 NA TRBJ1-2
CASSLGSGGTAYEQYF TGTGCCAGCAGCTTGGGGTCTGGGGGGACGGCCTACGAGCAGTACTTC NA TRBV5-5 NA TRBJ2-7
CASTSGATSGWETQYF TGCGCCAGCACCTCAGGGGCTACGTCGGGGTGGGAGACCCAGTACTTC NA TRBV5-1 NA TRBJ2-5
CASSWDRFSYEQYF TGTGCCAGCAGCTGGGACAGATTCTCCTACGAGCAGTACTTC TRBD1 TRBV5-4 NA TRBJ2-7
CASSEAGQGNNEQFF TGTGCCAGCAGTGAGGCGGGACAGGGTAACAATGAGCAGTTCTTC TRBD1 TRBV25-1 NA TRBJ2-1
CASSFIAGGYQPQHF TGTGCCAGCAGCTTTATTGCAGGGGGTTATCAGCCCCAGCATTTT TRBD1 TRBV7-2 NA TRBJ1-5
CASSYSNRGTEAFF TGTGCCAGCAGTTACTCCAATCGGGGCACTGAAGCTTTCTTT NA TRBV6-5 NA TRBJ1-1
CASSLRGTSYNEQFF TGTGCCAGCAGCTTAAGGGGTACATCTTACAATGAGCAGTTCTTC NA TRBV5-6 NA TRBJ2-1
CASNPNPGLAANEQFF TGTGCCAGTAACCCTAACCCGGGACTAGCGGCCAATGAGCAGTTCTTC TRBD2 TRBV19 few TRBJ2-1
CASSEPGTGNSTEAFF TGTGCCAGCAGCGAACCCGGGACAGGGAACAGTACTGAAGCTTTCTTT TRBD1 TRBV7-8 NA TRBJ1-1
CSVRDNTDTQYF TGCAGCGTTCGGGACAACACAGATACGCAGTATTTT NA TRBV29-1 NA TRBJ2-3
CASSHNRRGGLGDTQYF TGTGCCAGTAGTCACAACCGCCGGGGGGGCCTAGGAGATACGCAGTATTTT TRBD2 TRBV19 NA TRBJ2-3
CASSFFVRGLDQPQHF TGTGCCAGCAGCTTTTTTGTCAGGGGGCTGGATCAGCCCCAGCATTTT TRBD1 TRBV5-6 NA TRBJ1-5
CASSLDSRTDTQYF TGTGCCAGCAGTCTGGACAGCCGCACAGATACGCAGTATTTT NA TRBV27 NA TRBJ2-3
CASSLPGTGKTYEQYF TGTGCCAGCTCACTCCCCGGGACAGGGAAAACCTACGAGCAGTACTTC TRBD1 TRBV18 NA TRBJ2-7
CASSFGLPSSTDTQYF TGTGCCAGCAGCTTCGGACTGCCGTCTAGCACAGATACGCAGTATTTT NA TRBV7-9 once TRBJ2-3
CASSLGQHAEAFF TGTGCCAGCAGCTTAGGGCAGCACGCTGAAGCTTTCTTT NA TRBV7-3 NA TRBJ1-1
CASNPATGGYGYTF TGCGCCAGCAACCCCGCCACAGGGGGCTATGGCTACACCTTC TRBD1 TRBV5-1 NA TRBJ1-2
CASSSFGLSTETQYF TGCGCCAGCAGCTCCTTTGGACTGTCGACGGAGACCCAGTACTTC NA TRBV5-1 few TRBJ2-5
CASSSSGRGSYNEQFF TGTGCCAGCAGTTCCTCGGGCAGGGGGTCCTACAATGAGCAGTTCTTC TRBD1 TRBV6-6 NA TRBJ2-1
CASSVEGQGFSGNTIYF TGTGCCAGCAGCGTAGAGGGCCAGGGTTTTTCTGGAAACACCATATATTTT NA TRBV9 large TRBJ1-3